This T cell receptor (beta chain) is from a study of T cells in Graves' hyperthyroidism and ophthalmopathy. Amplified TCR beta CDR3 regions derived from RNA transcripts. An initial round of RT-PCR targeting the TCR CDR3 relied on the HTBI primer set. TCRdb itself ran the multiplex PCR reads through MiXCR, one entry per CDR3 protein. The sample consists of roughly 840,000 distinct CDR3 sequences, more than 30% of them appearing once. This CDR3 is 14 amino acids long. Looked up from germline, CDR1 is SGHRS and CDR2 is YFSETQ. This clonotype was seen more than once but under ten times. A junction end diverges from the germline sequence, so it may reflect a read error.

The source is a man between 18 and 29 years old with Graves' hyperthyroidism. Material: blood. The chain links TRBV5-1 to TRBJ2-7, with D uncertain. This chain's CDR3 is CASSLRTAPDEQYF. CDR3 nucleotides: TGTGCCAGCAGCTTGCGTACGGCACCGGACGAGCAGTACTTC.